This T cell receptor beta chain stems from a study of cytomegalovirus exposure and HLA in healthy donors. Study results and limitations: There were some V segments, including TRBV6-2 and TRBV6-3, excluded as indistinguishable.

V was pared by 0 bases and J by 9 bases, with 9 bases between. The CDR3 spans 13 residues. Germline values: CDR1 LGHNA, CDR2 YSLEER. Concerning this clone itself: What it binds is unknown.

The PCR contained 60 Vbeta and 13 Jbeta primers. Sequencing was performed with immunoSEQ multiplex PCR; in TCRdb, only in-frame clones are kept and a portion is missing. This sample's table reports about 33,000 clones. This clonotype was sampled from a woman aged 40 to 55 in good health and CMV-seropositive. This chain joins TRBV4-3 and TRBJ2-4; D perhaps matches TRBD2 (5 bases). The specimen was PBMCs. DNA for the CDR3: TGCGCCAGCAGCCAAGAGAGGGAGCGCATTCAGTACTTC. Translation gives CASSQERERIQYF.